The T cell receptor beta chain described here comes from a study of vaccination effects on CD4 cells after COVID-19. Study-wide findings and caveats: The post-vaccine spike-reactive clones of convalescents showed a predominance of new vaccine-induced clones.

For this clone: Its antigen remains unidentified.

V was clipped by 4 bases and J by 7 bases, with 10 bases between them. This CDR3 spans 13 amino acids. Looked up from germline, CDR1 is LNHDA and CDR2 is SQIVND (reference sequence). In the ViraFEST assay, antigen-specific CD4+ clonotypes were identified by expansion after peptide-pool stimulation. Cells that had been cultured for roughly eleven days were the source of isolated CD4+ T cells. Confirmation by PCR established that the person had SARS-CoV-2 infection between March and December 2020. A few million PBMC were seeded per well and grown in the presence of about 9 IU/ml IL-2 and around 9 ug/ml peptides. Assay: immunoSEQ multiplex PCR; the TCRdb copy retains only in-frame clones and omits some. The data show some 22,000 clones, around 76% seen once.

The source is a human donor who had a prior SARS-CoV-2 infection. The specimen was CD4+ T cells from PBMCs cultured with SARS-CoV-2 spike peptides, collected before COVID-19 vaccination. The chain links TRBV19 to TRBJ1-4; D perhaps matches TRBD1 (6 bases). The CDR3 region is CASSRGHSEKLFF. CDR3 nucleotide sequence: TGTGCCAGTAGTAGGGGGCATAGTGAAAAACTGTTTTTT.